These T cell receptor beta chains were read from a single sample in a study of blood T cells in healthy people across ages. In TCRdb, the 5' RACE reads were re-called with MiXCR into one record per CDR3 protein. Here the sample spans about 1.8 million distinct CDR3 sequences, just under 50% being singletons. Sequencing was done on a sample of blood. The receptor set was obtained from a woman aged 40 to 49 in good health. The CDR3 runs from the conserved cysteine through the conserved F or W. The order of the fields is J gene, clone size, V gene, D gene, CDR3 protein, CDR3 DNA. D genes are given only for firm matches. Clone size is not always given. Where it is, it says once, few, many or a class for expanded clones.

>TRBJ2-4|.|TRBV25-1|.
CASSETRTGKDIQYF
TGTGCCAGCAGTGAAACTCGGACGGGGAAGGACATTCAGTACTTC
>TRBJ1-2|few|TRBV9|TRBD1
CASSGTGTGSTYGYTF
TGTGCCAGCAGCGGGACCGGGACAGGGTCGACCTATGGCTACACCTTC
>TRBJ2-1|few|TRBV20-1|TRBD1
CSASRQGPYNEQFF
TGCAGTGCTAGCAGACAGGGGCCCTACAATGAGCAGTTCTTC
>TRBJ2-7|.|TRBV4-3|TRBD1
CASSHLGLGQGRSYEQYF
TGCGCCAGCAGCCACCTAGGGTTGGGACAGGGCCGTTCCTACGAGCAGTACTTC
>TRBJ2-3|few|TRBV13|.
CASSQRTSGTDTQYF
TGTGCCAGCAGCCAAAGGACGAGTGGCACAGATACGCAGTATTTT
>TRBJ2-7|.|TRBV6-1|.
CASSERPGQGYEQYF
TGTGCCAGCAGTGAACGACCGGGTCAGGGATACGAGCAGTACTTC
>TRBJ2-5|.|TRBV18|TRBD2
CASSQSSRGTQETQYF
TGTGCCAGCTCCCAAAGTTCGCGGGGGACGCAAGAGACCCAGTACTTC
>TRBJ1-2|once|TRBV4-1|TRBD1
CASSLGQGVKSNYGCTF
TGCGCCAGCAGCCTCGGACAGGGAGTGAAGTCTAACTATGGCTGCACCTTC
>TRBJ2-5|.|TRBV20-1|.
CSAPEGGGLNEQYF
TGCAGTGCGCCCGAGGGGGGGGGCCTCAATGAGCAGTACTTC
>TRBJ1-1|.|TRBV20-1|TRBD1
CSAKGAANTEAFF
TGCAGTGCTAAGGGGGCCGCGAACACTGAAGCTTTCTTT
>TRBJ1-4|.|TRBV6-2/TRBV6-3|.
CASSYGIRGATNEKLFF
TGTGCCAGCAGTTACGGGATCCGGGGCGCAACTAATGAAAAACTGTTTTTT
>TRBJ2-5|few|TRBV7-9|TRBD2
CASSLSLAGPIGETQYF
TGTGCCAGCAGCTTAAGTCTAGCGGGGCCGATTGGAGAGACCCAGTACTTC
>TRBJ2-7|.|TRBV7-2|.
CASSLRGYKQYF
TGTGCCAGCAGCTTAAGGGGATACAAGCAGTACTTC
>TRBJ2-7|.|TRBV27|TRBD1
CASTSAVGQGAYEQYF
TGTGCCAGCACCTCCGCGGTGGGACAGGGGGCCTACGAGCAGTACTTC
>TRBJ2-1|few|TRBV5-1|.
CASSLGRDNNEQFF
TGCGCCAGCAGCTTGGGCCGGGACAACAATGAGCAGTTCTTC
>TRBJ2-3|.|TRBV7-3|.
CASSLRLESTDTQYF
TGTGCCAGCAGCTTACGGCTGGAAAGCACAGATACGCAGTATTTT
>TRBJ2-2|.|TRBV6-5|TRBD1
CASSYRVGQGATGELFF
TGTGCCAGCAGTTATCGGGTTGGGCAGGGGGCAACCGGGGAGCTGTTTTTT
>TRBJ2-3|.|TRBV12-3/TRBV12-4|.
CASSFGNQITQYF
TGTGCCAGCAGCTTCGGGAATCAGATTACGCAGTATTTT
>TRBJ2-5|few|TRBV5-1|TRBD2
CASSPGTSSQETQYF
TGCGCCAGCAGCCCAGGGACTAGTTCTCAAGAGACCCAGTACTTC
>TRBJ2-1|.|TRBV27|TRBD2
CASSPLRGARNEQFF
TGTGCCAGCAGTCCTTTGCGGGGGGCTCGCAATGAGCAGTTCTTC
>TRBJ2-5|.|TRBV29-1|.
CSVEGSPEFPEETQYF
TGCAGCGTTGAAGGTAGCCCTGAATTTCCCGAAGAGACCCAGTACTTC
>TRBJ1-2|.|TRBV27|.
CASSITLPDRIGTYTF
TGTGCCAGCAGTATAACCCTTCCCGACAGGATCGGGACCTACACCTTC
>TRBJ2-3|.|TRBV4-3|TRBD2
CASSQGFRTSDRDTQYF
TGCGCCAGCAGCCAAGGATTTAGGACTAGCGATAGGGATACGCAGTATTTT
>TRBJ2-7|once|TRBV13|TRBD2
CASSLGTTVYEQYF
TGTGCCAGCAGCCTAGGGACTACAGTCTACGAGCAGTACTTC